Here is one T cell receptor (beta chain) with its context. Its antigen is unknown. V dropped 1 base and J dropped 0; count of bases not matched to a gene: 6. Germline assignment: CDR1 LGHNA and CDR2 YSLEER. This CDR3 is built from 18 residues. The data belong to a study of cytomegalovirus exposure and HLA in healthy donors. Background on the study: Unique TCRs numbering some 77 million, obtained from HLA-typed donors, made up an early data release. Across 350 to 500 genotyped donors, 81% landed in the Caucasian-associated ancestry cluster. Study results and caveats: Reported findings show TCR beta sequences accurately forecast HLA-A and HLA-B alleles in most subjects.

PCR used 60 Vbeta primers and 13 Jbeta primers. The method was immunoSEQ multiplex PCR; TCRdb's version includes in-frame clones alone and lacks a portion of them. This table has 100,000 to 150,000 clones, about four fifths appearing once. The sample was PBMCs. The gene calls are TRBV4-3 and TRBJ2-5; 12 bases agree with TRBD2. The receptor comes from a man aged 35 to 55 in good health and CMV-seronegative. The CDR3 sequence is CASSQVLTSGGYQETQYF. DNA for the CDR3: TGCGCCAGCAGCCAAGTTCTTACTAGCGGGGGGTACCAAGAGACCCAGTACTTC.